This TCR beta chain was sequenced for a study of OX40 agonist ivuxolimab in advanced cancers. The length of the CDR3 is 15 residues. Germline V gene sequence: CDR1 MNHEY, CDR2 SMNVEV (reference sequence). Trimming removed 3 bases at V and 1 base at J, with 11 bases between. The assay was immunoSEQ multiplex PCR, and TCRdb's table has in-frame clones only and misses some. The table includes roughly 80,000 clones, 86% detected once. This TCR was sampled from an adult with an advanced solid tumor such as melanoma, head and neck, liver or kidney cancer. The chain recombines TRBV27 with TRBJ2-3; either TRBD1 or TRBD2 may supply D (5 bases each). The sequencing here drew on CD4+ or CD8+ T cells sorted from blood, taken in a trial of the OX40 agonist ivuxolimab. The CDR3 region is CASSFTGPRTDTQYF. CDR3 sequence (DNA): TGTGCCAGCAGTTTTACGGGGCCTCGCACAGATACGCAGTATTTT.